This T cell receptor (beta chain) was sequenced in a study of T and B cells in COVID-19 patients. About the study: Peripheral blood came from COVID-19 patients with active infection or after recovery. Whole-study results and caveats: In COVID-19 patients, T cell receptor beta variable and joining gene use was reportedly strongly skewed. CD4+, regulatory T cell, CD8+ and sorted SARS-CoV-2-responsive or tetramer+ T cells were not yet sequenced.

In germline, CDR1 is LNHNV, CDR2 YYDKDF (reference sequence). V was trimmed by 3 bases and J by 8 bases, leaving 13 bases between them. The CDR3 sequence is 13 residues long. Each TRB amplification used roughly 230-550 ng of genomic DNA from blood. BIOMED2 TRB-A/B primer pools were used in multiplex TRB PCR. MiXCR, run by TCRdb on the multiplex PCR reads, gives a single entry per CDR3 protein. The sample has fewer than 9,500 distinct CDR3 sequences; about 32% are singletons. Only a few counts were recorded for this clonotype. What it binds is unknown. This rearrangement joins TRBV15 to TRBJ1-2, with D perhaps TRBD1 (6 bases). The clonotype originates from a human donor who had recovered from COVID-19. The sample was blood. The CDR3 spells CATSSLPGGGYTF. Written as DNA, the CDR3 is TGTGCCACCAGCAGCCTGCCGGGGGGCGGCTACACCTTC.